This TCR beta chain was profiled in a study of shared clonotypes between healthy human individuals. Some clones are missing from TCRdb's copy, which holds only in-frame ones; the method was immunoSEQ multiplex PCR. The sample records some 480,000 clones, less than 80% being singletons. CDR3 size: 12 residues. V was shortened by 7 bases and J by 13 bases, with 16 bases between the two germline ends. Germline values: CDR1 SNHLY, CDR2 FYNNEI. The TCR originated in a woman aged 40 to 50 in good health. Some clones in this sample may be carry-over from other donors' samples. Sequenced material: PBMCs. V gene TRBV2 combines with J gene TRBJ1-4; D not certain. For the CDR3, the DNA is TGTGCCAGCACTGGAGACTCCGAAGGACTGTTTTTT. Translation: CASTGDSEGLFF.